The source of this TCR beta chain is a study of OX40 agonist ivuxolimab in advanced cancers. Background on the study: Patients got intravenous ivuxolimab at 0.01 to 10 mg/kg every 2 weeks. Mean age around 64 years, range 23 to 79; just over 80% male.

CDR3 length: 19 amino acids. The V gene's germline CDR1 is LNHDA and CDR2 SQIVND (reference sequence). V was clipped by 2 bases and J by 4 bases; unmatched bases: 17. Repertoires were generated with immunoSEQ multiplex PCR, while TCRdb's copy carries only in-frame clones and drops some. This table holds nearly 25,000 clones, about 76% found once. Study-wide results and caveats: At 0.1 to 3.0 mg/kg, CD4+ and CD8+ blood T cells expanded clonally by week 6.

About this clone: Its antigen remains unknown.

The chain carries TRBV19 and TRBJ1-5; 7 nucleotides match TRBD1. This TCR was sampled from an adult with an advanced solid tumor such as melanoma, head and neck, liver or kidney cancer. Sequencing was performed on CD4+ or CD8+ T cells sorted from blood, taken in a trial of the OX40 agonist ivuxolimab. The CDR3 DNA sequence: TGTGCCAGTAGTATACGACAGGGCCGTAGGGTCAAGGGTAATCAGCCCCAGCATTTT. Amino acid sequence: CASSIRQGRRVKGNQPQHF.